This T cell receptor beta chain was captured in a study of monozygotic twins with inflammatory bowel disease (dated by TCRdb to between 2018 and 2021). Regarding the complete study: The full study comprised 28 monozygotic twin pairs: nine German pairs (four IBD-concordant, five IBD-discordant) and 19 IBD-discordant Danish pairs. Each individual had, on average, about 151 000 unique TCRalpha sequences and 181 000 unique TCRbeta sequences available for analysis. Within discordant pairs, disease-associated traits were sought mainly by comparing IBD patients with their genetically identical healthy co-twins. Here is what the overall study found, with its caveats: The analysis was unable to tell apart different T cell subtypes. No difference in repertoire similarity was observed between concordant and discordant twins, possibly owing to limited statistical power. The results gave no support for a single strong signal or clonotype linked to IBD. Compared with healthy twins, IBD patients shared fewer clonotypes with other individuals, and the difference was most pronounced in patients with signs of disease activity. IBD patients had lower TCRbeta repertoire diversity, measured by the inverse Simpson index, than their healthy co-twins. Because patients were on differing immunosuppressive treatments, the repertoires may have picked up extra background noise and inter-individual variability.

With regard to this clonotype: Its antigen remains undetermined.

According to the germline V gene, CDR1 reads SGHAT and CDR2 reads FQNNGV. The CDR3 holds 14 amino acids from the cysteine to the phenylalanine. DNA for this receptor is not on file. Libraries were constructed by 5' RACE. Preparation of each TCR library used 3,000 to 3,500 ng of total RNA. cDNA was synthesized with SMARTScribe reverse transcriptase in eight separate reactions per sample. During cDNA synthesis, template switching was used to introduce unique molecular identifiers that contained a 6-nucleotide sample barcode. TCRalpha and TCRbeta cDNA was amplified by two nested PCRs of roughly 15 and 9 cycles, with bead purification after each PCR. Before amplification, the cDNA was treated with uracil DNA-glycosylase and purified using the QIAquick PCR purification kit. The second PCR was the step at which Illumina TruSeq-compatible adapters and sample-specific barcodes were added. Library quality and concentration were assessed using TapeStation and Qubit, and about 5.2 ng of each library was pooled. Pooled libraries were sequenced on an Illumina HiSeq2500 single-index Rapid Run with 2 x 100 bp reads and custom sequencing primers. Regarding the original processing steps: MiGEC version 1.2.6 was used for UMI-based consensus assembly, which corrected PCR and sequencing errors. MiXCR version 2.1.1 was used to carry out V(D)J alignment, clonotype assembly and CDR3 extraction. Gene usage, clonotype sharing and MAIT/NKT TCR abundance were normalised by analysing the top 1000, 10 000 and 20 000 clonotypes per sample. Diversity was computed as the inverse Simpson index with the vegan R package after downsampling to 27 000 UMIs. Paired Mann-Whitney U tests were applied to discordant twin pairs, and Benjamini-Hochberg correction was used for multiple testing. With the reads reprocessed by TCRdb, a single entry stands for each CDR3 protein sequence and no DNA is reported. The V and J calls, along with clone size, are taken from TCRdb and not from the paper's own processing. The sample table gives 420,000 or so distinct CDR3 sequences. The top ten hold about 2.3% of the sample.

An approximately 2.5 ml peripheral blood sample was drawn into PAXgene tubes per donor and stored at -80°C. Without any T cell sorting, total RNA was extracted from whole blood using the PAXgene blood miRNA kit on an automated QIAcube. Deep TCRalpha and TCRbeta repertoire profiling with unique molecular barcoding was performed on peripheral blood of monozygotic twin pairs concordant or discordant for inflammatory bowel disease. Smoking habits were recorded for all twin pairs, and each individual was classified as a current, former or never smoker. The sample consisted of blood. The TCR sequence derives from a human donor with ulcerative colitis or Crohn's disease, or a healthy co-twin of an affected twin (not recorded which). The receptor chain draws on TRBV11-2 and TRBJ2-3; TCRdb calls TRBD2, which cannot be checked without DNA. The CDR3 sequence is CASSGTSGDGTQYF.